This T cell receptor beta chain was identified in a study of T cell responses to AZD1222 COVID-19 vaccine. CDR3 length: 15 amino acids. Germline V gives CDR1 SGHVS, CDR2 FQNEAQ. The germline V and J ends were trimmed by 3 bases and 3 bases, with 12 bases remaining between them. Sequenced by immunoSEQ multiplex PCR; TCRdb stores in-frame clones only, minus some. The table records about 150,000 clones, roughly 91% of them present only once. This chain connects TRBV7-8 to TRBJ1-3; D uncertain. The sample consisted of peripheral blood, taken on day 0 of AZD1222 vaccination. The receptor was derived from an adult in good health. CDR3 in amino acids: CASSFGPFVGNTIYF. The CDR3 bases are TGTGCCAGCAGCTTTGGCCCCTTCGTTGGAAACACCATATATTTT. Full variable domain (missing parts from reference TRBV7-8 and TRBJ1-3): GAGVSQSPRYKVAKRGQDVALRCDPISGHVSLFWYQQALGQGPEFLTYFQNEAQLDKSGLPSDRFFAERPEGSVSTLKIQRTQQEDSAVYLCASSFGPFVGNTIYFGEGSWLTVV.